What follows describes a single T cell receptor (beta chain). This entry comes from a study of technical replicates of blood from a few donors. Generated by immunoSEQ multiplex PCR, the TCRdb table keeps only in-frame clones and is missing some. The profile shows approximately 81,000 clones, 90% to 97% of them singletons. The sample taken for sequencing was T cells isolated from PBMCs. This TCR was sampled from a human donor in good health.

CDR3 nucleotides: TGTGCCATCAGGAATTCAGGGGACACTGAAGCTTTCTTT. It codes for CAIRNSGDTEAFF. The chain uses TRBV10-3 and TRBJ1-1; D is possibly TRBD1 (6 bases). With 6 bases removed from V and 3 bases from J, the gap between germline ends came to 11 bases. The CDR3 runs to 13 residues. Per germline, CDR1 ENHRY and CDR2 SYGVKD.